The clone carrying this T cell receptor beta chain was recorded at least ten times. Its antigen is not identified. This specimen comes from a study of Graves' ophthalmopathy and Graves' hyperthyroidism. Regarding the study as a whole: Distinction of ophthalmopathy from stable hyperthyroidism by a 13-signature model reached almost 90% sensitivity and just under 84% specificity.

Germline CDR1 SQVTM, CDR2 ANQGSEA. The CDR3 spans 12 residues. V lost 6 bases, J lost 2 bases, and 7 bases lay in between. TCR beta CDR3 amplification used RNA transcripts. Second-round multiplex PCR came after a first-round RT-PCR that employed HTBI primers. A single record per CDR3 protein comes from TCRdb applying MiXCR to the multiplex PCR reads. Altogether 1 million to 1.3 million distinct CDR3 sequences are present, less than 45% being singletons, with the ten largest covering 11%. The rearrangement uses TRBV29-1 and TRBJ2-2; no reliable D call. Sequenced input: peripheral blood or thyroid tissue (not recorded which). The sequence was collected from an adult man with Graves' hyperthyroidism. The CDR3: CSVGYNTGELFF. In DNA, the CDR3 is TGCAGCGTCGGGTATAACACCGGGGAGCTGTTTTTT.